The 32 T cell receptor beta chains below come from one sample, sequenced in a study of T cell responses to AZD1222 COVID-19 vaccine. Generated by immunoSEQ multiplex PCR, the TCRdb table keeps only in-frame clones and is missing some. This table holds roughly 120,000 clones, 91% found once. The input for sequencing was peripheral blood, taken on day 0 of AZD1222 vaccination. These receptors all come from an adult in good health.

V gene TRBV11-3 combines with J gene TRBJ1-3, with D unclear. Trimming took off 2 bases at V and 1 base at J, with 3 bases between the two ends. This CDR3 is 13 amino acids long. CDR1 and CDR2 from the germline V gene are SGHNT and YENEEA. The CDR3 sequence is CASSLNSGNTIYF. CDR3 in DNA: TGTGCCAGCAGCTTAAATTCTGGAAACACCATATATTTT. The full variable domain, with the rest looked up from reference TRBV11-3 and TRBJ1-3, is EAGVVQSPRYKIIEKKQPVAFWCNPISGHNTLYWYLQNLGQGPELLIRYENEEAVDDSQLPKDRFSAERLKGVDSTLKIQPAELGDSAVYLCASSLNSGNTIYFGEGSWLTVV.

The chain joins TRBV29-1 to TRBJ1-4, with no clear D. V dropped 4 bases and J dropped 8 bases, with 8 bases sitting between them. Germline V CDR1 and CDR2: SQVTM, ANQGSEA. The CDR3 is 11 amino acids. CDR3 sequence: CSVGSGEKLFF. CDR3 nucleotide sequence: TGCAGCGTTGGCTCTGGCGAAAAACTGTTTTTT.

The chain has TRBV13 and TRBJ1-4; D unclear. CDR1 is PRHDT and CDR2 is FYEKMQ in the germline V gene (reference sequence). V was pared by 4 bases and J by 10 bases, with 16 bases between. The CDR3 is 14 residues long. The CDR3 sequence: CASSSWELDGKLFF. Here the CDR3 DNA reads TGTGCCAGCAGCTCCTGGGAGTTGGACGGAAAACTGTTTTTT.

The chain links TRBV18 to TRBJ1-2; 7 positions match TRBD1. The V gene's germline CDR1 is KGHSH and CDR2 LQKENI. V lost 3 bases, J lost 1 base, and 11 bases stayed unmatched. This CDR3 region has 17 residues. DNA for the CDR3: TGTGCCAGCTCACCCCTTGGGACAGCGATGAGTAACTATGGCTACACCTTC. Protein: CASSPLGTAMSNYGYTF.

The chain couples TRBV30 to TRBJ1-1; D not certain. Germline V gene sequence: CDR1 GTSNPN, CDR2 SVGIG (reference sequence). The CDR3 contains 14 residues. Trimming pared 1 base from V and 3 bases from J, leaving 12 bases between. The CDR3 DNA reads as TGTGCCTGGAGTGGGTCTAGGTGGGACACTGAAGCTTTCTTT. Translated, it gives CAWSGSRWDTEAFF.

The chain links TRBV5-6 to TRBJ1-2; D is unclear. The V end lost 1 base, the J end lost 4 bases, and 5 bases lay between the germline ends. Germline values: CDR1 SGHDT, CDR2 YYEEEE. The CDR3 runs to 12 residues. CDR3 in DNA: TGTGCCAGCAGCTTGCTAATCTATGGCTACACCTTC. Translated, it gives CASSLLIYGYTF.

This chain's CDR3 is CASSYSIGRNEQYF. CDR3 DNA: TGTGCCAGCAGTTACTCGATAGGGCGGAACGAGCAGTACTTC. The chain has TRBV6-6 and TRBJ2-7; D remains ambiguous. V was cut by 0 bases and J by 5 bases, with 11 bases left in between. The V gene's germline CDR1 is MNHNY and CDR2 SVGAGI (reference sequence). This CDR3 has 14 amino acids.

The rearrangement joins TRBV5-1 to TRBJ2-2; D may be TRBD2 (6 bases). Looked up from germline, CDR1 is SGHRS and CDR2 is YFSETQ. Trimming stripped 3 bases from V and 6 bases from J, with 15 bases between. The CDR3 runs 15 residues. The DNA for the CDR3 is TGCGCCAGCAGCTCCTTTCGGGAGTCGGCCGGGGAGCTGTTTTTT. As protein: CASSSFRESAGELFF. The complete variable domain, with remaining parts taken from reference TRBV5-1 and TRBJ2-2, reads KAGVTQTPRYLIKTRGQQVTLSCSPISGHRSVSWYQQTPGQGLQFLFEYFSETQRNKGNFPGRFSGRQFSNSRSEMNVSTLELGDSALYLCASSSFRESAGELFFGEGSRLTVL.

Concerning this clone itself: The junction does not match germline at one end; this may be a read error. This chain connects TRBV28 to TRBJ2-7; 11 bases match TRBD1. In germline, CDR1 is MDHEN, CDR2 SYDVKM. CDR3 length: 11 amino acids. The CDR3 loop reads CGTGGYYEQYF. CDR3 bases: TGCGGGACAGGGGGGTACTACGAGCAGTACTTC.

This clone was recorded only once. The chain joins TRBV27 to TRBJ2-7, with 7 bases that match TRBD1. The CDR3 totals 14 residues. Per germline, CDR1 MNHEY and CDR2 SMNVEV (reference sequence). Trimming at V came to 6 bases and at J to 2 bases, leaving 7 bases not matched to a gene. The CDR3 loop reads CASSRRQGAYEQYF. CDR3 DNA sequence: TGTGCCAGCAGCCGCAGACAGGGCGCCTACGAGCAGTACTTC.

The chain carries TRBV2 and TRBJ1-2; 9 bases map to TRBD1. CDR1 is SNHLY, CDR2 FYNNEI, per germline. V trimming: 5 bases; J trimming: 5 bases; junction bases outside the gene matches: 12. The CDR3 is 16 amino acids. The CDR3 region is CASSPTSTGGSYGYTF. The CDR3 DNA reads TGTGCCAGCAGTCCGACGAGTACAGGGGGCTCTTATGGCTACACCTTC.

A remark on this clone: This CDR3 is also generated by other DNA sequences in the sample. This rearrangement joins TRBV19 to TRBJ2-7; D remains ambiguous. Germline V gene sequence: CDR1 LNHDA, CDR2 SQIVND (reference sequence). Trimming cost V 1 base and J 0 bases, with 7 bases left between them. The CDR3 contains 14 residues. CDR3 loop: CASSIGGSSYEQYF. The CDR3 nucleotides are TGTGCCAGTAGTATAGGCGGTAGCTCCTACGAGCAGTACTTC.

The rearrangement links TRBV19 to TRBJ1-3; D uncertain. The CDR3 runs 13 residues. Germline-derived CDR1 and CDR2 are LNHDA and SQIVND (reference sequence). The V end lost 3 bases, the J end lost 1 base, and 4 bases lay between the germline ends. The CDR3 bases are TGTGCCAGTAGTATCGCATCTGGAAACACCATATATTTT. It specifies CASSIASGNTIYF. The full variable domain, completed using reference TRBV19 and TRBJ1-3, is DGGITQSPKYLFRKEGQNVTLSCEQNLNHDAMYWYRQDPGQGLRLIYYSQIVNDFQKGDIAEGYSVSREKKESFPLTVTSAQKNPTAFYLCASSIASGNTIYFGEGSWLTVV.

The chain recombines TRBV10-3 with TRBJ1-1; no clear D. The CDR3 totals 14 residues. Deletions cut 0 bases from V and 1 base from J, with 6 bases between. Looked up from germline, CDR1 is ENHRY and CDR2 is SYGVKD. CDR3 amino acids: CAISESLGNTEAFF. The CDR3 nucleotides are TGTGCCATCAGTGAGTCTCTGGGGAACACTGAAGCTTTCTTT.

This clone came up once. The V and J genes are TRBV11-2 and TRBJ1-6; D is ambiguous. Per the germline V gene, CDR1 is SGHAT and CDR2 is FQNNGV. CDR3 length: 14 amino acids. V lost 0 bases to trimming and J lost 9 bases, with 9 bases between them. The CDR3 region has the DNA TGTGCCAGCAGCTTAGATAAGAGGGTTTCACCCCTCCACTTT. Its translation is CASSLDKRVSPLHF.

This clone appeared a single time. This chain connects TRBV6-5 to TRBJ1-2; the D gene is possibly TRBD1 (5 bases). This CDR3 has 14 amino acids. The germline gives CDR1 MNHEY, CDR2 SVGAGI. The ends were cut back, 6 bases at V and 5 bases at J, with 16 bases in the middle. CDR3 sequence reads: CASSSLGTAYGYTF. CDR3 coding DNA: TGTGCCAGCAGCTCTCTTGGGACCGCATATGGCTACACCTTC.

CDR3 protein: CASSEFGTGFREQFF. The CDR3, as DNA: TGCGCCAGCAGTGAATTTGGGACAGGGTTCCGTGAGCAGTTCTTC. The chain carries TRBV10-1 and TRBJ2-1, with 9 bases that match TRBD1. J was trimmed by 9 bases and V by 3 bases; bases with no gene match: 9. The germline CDR1 and CDR2 sequences are WNHNN and SYGVQD (reference sequence). CDR3 length: 15 amino acids.

The chain employs TRBV10-3 and TRBJ2-7; 9 bases are a match to TRBD1. This CDR3 is built from 14 residues. CDR1 and CDR2 (germline): ENHRY, SYGVKD. The J segment lost 2 bases and the V segment lost 4 bases, leaving 3 bases of the junction unmatched. The CDR3 reads CAISGTGVAYEQYF. The CDR3 region has the DNA TGTGCCATCAGTGGGACAGGGGTGGCCTACGAGCAGTACTTC.

The chain couples TRBV10-1 to TRBJ2-3, with 8 bases aligning to TRBD1. In germline, CDR1 is WNHNN, CDR2 SYGVQD (reference sequence). V lost 3 bases to trimming and J lost 3 bases; unmatched junction nucleotides: 2. The CDR3 has 14 residues. The CDR3 loop is CASSDRGPTDTQYF. The CDR3 nucleotides read TGCGCCAGCAGTGACAGGGGGCCAACAGATACGCAGTATTTT.

Remarks on this clone: The junction shows a germline mismatch at one end, possibly a read error. The chain links TRBV7-9 to TRBJ1-4, with D perhaps matching TRBD1 (5 bases). The CDR3 covers 17 residues. CDR1 is SEHNR, CDR2 FQNEAQ, per germline (reference sequence). CDR3 loop: CASRLAGTRLRNEKLFF. The DNA of the CDR3 is TGTGCCAGCAGGTTAGCCGGGACGAGGCTTCGTAATGAAAAACTGTTTTTT.

V and J are TRBV6-5 and TRBJ2-2; D is possibly TRBD1 (5 bases). The CDR3 runs to 15 residues. V dropped 5 bases and J dropped 2 bases, with 12 bases sitting between them. Germline V gene sequence: CDR1 MNHEY, CDR2 SVGAGI. The CDR3 nucleotides read TGTGCCAGCAGTCTACAAAGGACAAACACCGGGGAGCTGTTTTTT. It translates to CASSLQRTNTGELFF.

V and J are TRBV6-6 and TRBJ1-6, with TRBD1 matching 9 bases. Germline V lookup: CDR1 MNHNY, CDR2 SVGAGI (reference sequence). The CDR3 has 16 residues. Trimming took 5 bases from V and 5 from J; bases not matched to a gene: 7. CDR3 protein: CASSPIQGANNSPLHF. The CDR3 nucleotides are TGTGCCAGCAGTCCGATACAGGGGGCTAATAATTCACCCCTCCACTTT.

The V gene is TRBV28, the J gene TRBJ1-5; D is unclear. Trimming pared 6 bases from V and 0 bases from J, leaving 9 bases between. The CDR3 runs 14 residues. In germline, CDR1 is MDHEN, CDR2 SYDVKM. In DNA, the CDR3 is TGTGCCAGCAGGTTCGGGGTTAGCAATCAGCCCCAGCATTTT. Encoded protein: CASRFGVSNQPQHF.

The chain carries TRBV10-3 and TRBJ2-5; D assignment may be TRBD1 or TRBD2 (6 bases each). The length of the CDR3 is 15 residues. Germline V gene data show CDR1 as ENHRY and CDR2 as SYGVKD. V was cut by 6 bases and J by 1 base, with 15 bases left in between. CDR3 amino acids: CAISPGGTPQETQYF. The CDR3 coding sequence is TGTGCCATCAGCCCCGGAGGGACACCCCAAGAGACCCAGTACTTC.

V is TRBV27 and J is TRBJ2-2, with TRBD1 matching 12 bases. The V gene end was trimmed by 0 bases and the J gene end by 6 bases; junction bases not matched to a gene: 11. The CDR3 is 19 residues long. Germline V lookup: CDR1 MNHEY, CDR2 SMNVEV (reference sequence). The CDR3 DNA follows: TGTGCCAGCAGTTTATCAATCCGGGACAGGGGGCGGTATGCCGGGGAGCTGTTTTTT. Translation gives CASSLSIRDRGRYAGELFF.

V usage is TRBV5-4 and J usage is TRBJ1-5, with D uncertain. The length of the CDR3 is 12 residues. CDR1 and CDR2 (germline): SGHNT, YYREEE (reference sequence). V was shortened by 3 bases and J by 4 bases, with 5 bases between the two germline ends. CDR3 loop: CASSSDNQPQHF. DNA of the CDR3: TGTGCCAGCAGCTCAGATAATCAGCCCCAGCATTTT.

The V call is TRBV6-1, the J call TRBJ2-7; D gene uncertain. This CDR3 contains 15 residues. Looked up from germline, CDR1 is MNHNS and CDR2 is SASEGT. Trimming removed 2 bases from V and 0 bases from J, with 11 bases in between. CDR3 DNA: TGTGCCAGCAGTGAACTAGGTGCCGCCTCCTACGAGCAGTACTTC. Translation gives CASSELGAASYEQYF.

This chain connects TRBV29-1 to TRBJ2-7; 8 positions agree with TRBD2. The CDR3 covers 14 residues. Germline V gives CDR1 SQVTM, CDR2 ANQGSEA. Trimming removed 6 bases from V and 4 bases from J; junction bases left unmatched: 11. CDR3 protein: CSVRVEREPYEQYF. The CDR3 DNA reads TGCAGCGTGAGGGTGGAGCGGGAGCCTTACGAGCAGTACTTC.

The rearrangement uses TRBV28 and TRBJ1-1; TRBD1 is a possible D gene (5 bases). This CDR3 contains 14 residues. The V gene's germline CDR1 is MDHEN and CDR2 SYDVKM. V lost 4 bases, J lost 10 bases, and 19 bases lay in between. The CDR3: CASSSPGPQGGAFF. CDR3 coding DNA: TGTGCCAGCAGTTCCCCCGGGCCCCAGGGAGGAGCTTTCTTT.

The chain joins TRBV4-2 to TRBJ2-3; D is unresolved. Between the trimmed V and J ends, which lost 2 bases and 5 bases, there was a span of 5 bases. Germline CDR1 reads LGHNA; CDR2 reads YNFKEQ. The CDR3 totals 12 residues. The CDR3 DNA reads TGTGCCAGCAGCCAACGTTTAGATACGCAGTATTTT. It translates to CASSQRLDTQYF.

This clone occurred a few times. The same CDR3 arises from other DNA sequences in this sample as well. The V and J genes are TRBV11-2 and TRBJ1-1; D ambiguous. Trimming removed 3 bases at V and 5 bases at J, with 7 bases between. The CDR3 is made up of 12 amino acids. The germline CDR1 and CDR2 sequences are SGHAT and FQNNGV. Here the CDR3 reads CASSFGRTEAFF. The CDR3 DNA follows: TGTGCCAGCAGCTTCGGCCGGACTGAAGCTTTCTTT.

The chain is built from TRBV28 and TRBJ2-7; D is ambiguous. The CDR3 contains 13 residues. V gave up 1 base and J gave up 5 bases, with 9 bases separating them. Germline assignment: CDR1 MDHEN and CDR2 SYDVKM. The CDR3 here is CASSLLGLNEQYF. In DNA form, the CDR3 reads TGTGCCAGCAGTTTATTAGGGCTCAACGAGCAGTACTTC.